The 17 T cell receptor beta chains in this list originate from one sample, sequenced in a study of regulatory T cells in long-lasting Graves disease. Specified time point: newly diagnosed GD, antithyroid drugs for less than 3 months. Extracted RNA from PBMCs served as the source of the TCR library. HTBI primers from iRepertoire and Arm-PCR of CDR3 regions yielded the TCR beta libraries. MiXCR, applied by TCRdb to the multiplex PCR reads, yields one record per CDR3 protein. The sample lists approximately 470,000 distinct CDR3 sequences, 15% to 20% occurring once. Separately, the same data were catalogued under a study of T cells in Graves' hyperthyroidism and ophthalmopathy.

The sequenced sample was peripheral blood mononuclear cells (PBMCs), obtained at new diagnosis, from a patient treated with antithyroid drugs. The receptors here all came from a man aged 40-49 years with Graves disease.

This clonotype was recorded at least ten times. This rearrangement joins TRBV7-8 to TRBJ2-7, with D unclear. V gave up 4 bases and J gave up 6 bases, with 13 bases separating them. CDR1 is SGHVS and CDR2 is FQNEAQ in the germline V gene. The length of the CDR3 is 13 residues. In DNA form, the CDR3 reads TGTGCCAGCAGCTCCGGAATAGTCTCCGAGCAGTACTTC. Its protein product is CASSSGIVSEQYF.

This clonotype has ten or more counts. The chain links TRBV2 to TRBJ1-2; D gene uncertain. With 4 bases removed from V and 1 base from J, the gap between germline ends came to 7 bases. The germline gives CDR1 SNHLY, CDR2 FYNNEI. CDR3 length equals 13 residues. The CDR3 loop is CASSATFNYGYTF. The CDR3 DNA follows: TGTGCCAGCAGTGCTACCTTTAACTATGGCTACACCTTC.

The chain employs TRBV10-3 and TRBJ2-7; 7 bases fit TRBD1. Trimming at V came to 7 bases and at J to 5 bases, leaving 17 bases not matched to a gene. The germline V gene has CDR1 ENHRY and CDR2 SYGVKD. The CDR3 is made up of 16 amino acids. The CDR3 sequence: CAITKNRQGPMNEQYF. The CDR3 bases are TGTGCCATCACTAAGAATAGACAGGGTCCCATGAACGAGCAGTACTTC.

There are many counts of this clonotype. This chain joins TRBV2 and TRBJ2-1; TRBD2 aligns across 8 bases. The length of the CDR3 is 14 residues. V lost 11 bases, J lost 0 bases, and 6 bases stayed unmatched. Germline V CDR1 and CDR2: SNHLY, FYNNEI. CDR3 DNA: TGTGCCGGAAACGGGGGGGGCTCCTACAATGAGCAGTTCTTC. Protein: CAGNGGGSYNEQFF.

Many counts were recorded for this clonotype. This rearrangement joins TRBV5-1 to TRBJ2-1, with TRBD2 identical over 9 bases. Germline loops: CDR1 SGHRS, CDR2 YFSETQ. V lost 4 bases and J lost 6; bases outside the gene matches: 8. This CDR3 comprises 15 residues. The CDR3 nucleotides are TGCGCCAGCAGCATTAGCGGGAGTGGGGGCAATGAGCAGTTCTTC. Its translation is CASSISGSGGNEQFF.

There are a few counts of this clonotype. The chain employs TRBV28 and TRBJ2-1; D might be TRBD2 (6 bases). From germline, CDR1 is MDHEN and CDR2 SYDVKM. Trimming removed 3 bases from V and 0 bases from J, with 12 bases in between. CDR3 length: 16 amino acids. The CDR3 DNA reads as TGTGCCAGCAGTTTTCGGGGGAAGAGCTCCTACAATGAGCAGTTCTTC. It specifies CASSFRGKSSYNEQFF.

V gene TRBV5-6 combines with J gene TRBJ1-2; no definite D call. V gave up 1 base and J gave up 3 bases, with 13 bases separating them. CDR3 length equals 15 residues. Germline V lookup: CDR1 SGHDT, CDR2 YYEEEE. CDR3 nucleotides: TGTGCCAGCAGCTTGTTTGGGCTCCCGGACTATGGCTACACCTTC. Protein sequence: CASSLFGLPDYGYTF. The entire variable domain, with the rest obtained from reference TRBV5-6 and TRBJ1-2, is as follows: DAGVTQSPTHLIKTRGQQVTLRCSPKSGHDTVSWYQQALGQGPQFIFQYYEEEERQRGNFPDRFSGHQFPNYSSELNVNALLLGDSALYLCASSLFGLPDYGYTFGSGTRLTVV.

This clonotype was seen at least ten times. This CDR3 reads CASSLSWWLPGANVLTF. CDR3 nucleotides: TGTGCCAGCAGTTTAAGTTGGTGGTTACCTGGGGCCAACGTCCTGACTTTC. The chain employs TRBV27 and TRBJ2-6; D remains ambiguous. The CDR3 contains 17 residues. The germline gives CDR1 MNHEY, CDR2 SMNVEV (reference sequence). Trimming left V 2 bases short and J 2 bases short, with 13 bases between.

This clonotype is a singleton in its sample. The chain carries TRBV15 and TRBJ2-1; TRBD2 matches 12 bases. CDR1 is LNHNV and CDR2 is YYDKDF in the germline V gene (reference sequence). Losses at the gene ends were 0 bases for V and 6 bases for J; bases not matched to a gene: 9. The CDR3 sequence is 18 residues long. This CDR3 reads CATSRDPLAGGPPNEQFF. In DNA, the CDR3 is TGTGCCACCAGCAGAGATCCACTAGCGGGAGGCCCCCCCAATGAGCAGTTCTTC.

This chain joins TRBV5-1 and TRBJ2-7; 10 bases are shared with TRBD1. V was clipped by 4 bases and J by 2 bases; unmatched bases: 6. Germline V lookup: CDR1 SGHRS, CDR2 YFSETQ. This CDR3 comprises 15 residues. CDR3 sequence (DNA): TGCGCCAGCAGCCACCGACAGGGGGCTACCTACGAGCAGTACTTC. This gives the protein CASSHRQGATYEQYF.

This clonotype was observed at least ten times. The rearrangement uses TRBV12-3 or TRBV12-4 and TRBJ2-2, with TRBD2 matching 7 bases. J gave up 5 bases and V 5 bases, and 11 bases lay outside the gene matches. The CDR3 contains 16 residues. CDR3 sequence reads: CASSPPGGGGTGELFF. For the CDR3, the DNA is TGTGCCAGCAGTCCCCCGGGAGGCGGGGGAACCGGGGAGCTGTTTTTT.

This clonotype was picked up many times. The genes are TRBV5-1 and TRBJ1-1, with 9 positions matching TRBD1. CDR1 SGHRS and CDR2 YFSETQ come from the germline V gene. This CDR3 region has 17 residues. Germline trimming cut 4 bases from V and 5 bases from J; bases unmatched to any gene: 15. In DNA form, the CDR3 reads TGCGCCAGCAGCACATGGGACAGGGCCGAGGTGCGAACTGAAGCTTTCTTT. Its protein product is CASSTWDRAEVRTEAFF.

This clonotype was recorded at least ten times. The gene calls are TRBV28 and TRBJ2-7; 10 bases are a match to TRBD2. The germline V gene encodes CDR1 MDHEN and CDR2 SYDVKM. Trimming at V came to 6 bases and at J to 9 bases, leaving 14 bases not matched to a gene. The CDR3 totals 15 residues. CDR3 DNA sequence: TGTGCCAGCAGCCTAGCGGGAGCTCAAATTTCCGCGCAGTACTTC. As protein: CASSLAGAQISAQYF. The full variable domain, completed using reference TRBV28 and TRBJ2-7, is DVKVTQSSRYLVKRTGEKVFLECVQDMDHENMFWYRQDPGLGLRLIYFSYDVKMKEKGDIPEGYSVSREKKERFSLILESASTNQTSMYLCASSLAGAQISAQYFGPGTRLTVT.

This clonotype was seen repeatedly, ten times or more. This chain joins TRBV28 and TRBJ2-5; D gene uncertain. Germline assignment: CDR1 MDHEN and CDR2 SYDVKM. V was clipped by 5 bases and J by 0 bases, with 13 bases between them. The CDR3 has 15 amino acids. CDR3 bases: TGTGCCAGCAGTCCGACACTACAGTACCAAGAGACCCAGTACTTC. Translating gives CASSPTLQYQETQYF. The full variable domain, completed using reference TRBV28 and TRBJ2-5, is DVKVTQSSRYLVKRTGEKVFLECVQDMDHENMFWYRQDPGLGLRLIYFSYDVKMKEKGDIPEGYSVSREKKERFSLILESASTNQTSMYLCASSPTLQYQETQYFGPGTRLLVL.

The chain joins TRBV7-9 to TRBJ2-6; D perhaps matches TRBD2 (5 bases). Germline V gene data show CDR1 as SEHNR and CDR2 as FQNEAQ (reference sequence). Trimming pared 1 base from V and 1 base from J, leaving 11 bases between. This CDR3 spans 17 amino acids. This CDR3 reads CASSLDPAVSGANVLTF. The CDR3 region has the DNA TGTGCCAGCAGCTTAGATCCAGCGGTTTCTGGGGCCAACGTCCTGACTTTC.

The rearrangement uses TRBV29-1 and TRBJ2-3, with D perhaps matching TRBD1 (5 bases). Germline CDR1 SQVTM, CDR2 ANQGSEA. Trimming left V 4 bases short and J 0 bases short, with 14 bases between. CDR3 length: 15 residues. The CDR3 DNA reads TGCAGCGTTGGAGTTACAGGAACTAGCACAGATACGCAGTATTTT. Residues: CSVGVTGTSTDTQYF.

CDR3 nucleotides: TGTGCCATCAGCCTGGGACAGAACCAAGAGACCCAGTACTTC. Protein product: CAISLGQNQETQYF. The V call is TRBV10-3, the J call TRBJ2-5, with 7 bases fitting TRBD1. After removal of 6 bases from V and 0 bases from J, the junction contained 4 bases not matched to a gene. Germline V lookup: CDR1 ENHRY, CDR2 SYGVKD. This CDR3 contains 14 residues.